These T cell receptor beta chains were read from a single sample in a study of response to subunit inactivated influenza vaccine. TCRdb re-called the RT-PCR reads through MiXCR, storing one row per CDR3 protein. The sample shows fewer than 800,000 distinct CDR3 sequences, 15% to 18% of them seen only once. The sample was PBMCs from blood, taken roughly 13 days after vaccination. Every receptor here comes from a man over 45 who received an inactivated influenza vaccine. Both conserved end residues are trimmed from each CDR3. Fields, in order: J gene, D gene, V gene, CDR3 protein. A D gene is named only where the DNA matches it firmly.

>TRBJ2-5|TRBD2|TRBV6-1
ASSEVSGETQY
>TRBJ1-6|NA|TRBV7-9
ASSRGTRGSPLH
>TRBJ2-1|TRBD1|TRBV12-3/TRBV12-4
ASSFRTGSYNEQF
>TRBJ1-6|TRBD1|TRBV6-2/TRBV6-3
ASTIRGPNSPLH
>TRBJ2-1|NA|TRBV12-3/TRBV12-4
ASRPQVSSSYNEQF
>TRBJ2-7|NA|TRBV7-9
ASSQRNSSSYEQY
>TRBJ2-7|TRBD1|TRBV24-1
ATSASGGQGAYEQY
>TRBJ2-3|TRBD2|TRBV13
ASSSYRGGDTQY
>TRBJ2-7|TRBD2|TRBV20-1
SASLRLAGGGSYEQY
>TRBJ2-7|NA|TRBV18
ASSPGRTYEQY
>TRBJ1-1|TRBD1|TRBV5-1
ASRGDRGNTEAF
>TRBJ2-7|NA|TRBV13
ASSPPGQRLYEQY
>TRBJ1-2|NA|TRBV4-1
ASSHGDRGYT
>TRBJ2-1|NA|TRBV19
ASSISQYPTYNEQF
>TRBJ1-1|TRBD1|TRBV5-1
ASREQGRHTEAF
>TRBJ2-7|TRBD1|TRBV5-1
ASSLASGTAYEQY
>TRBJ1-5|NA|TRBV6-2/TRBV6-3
ASSYSWGISNQPQH
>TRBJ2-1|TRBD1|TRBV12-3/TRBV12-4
ASSLPQGYNEQF
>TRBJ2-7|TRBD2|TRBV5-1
ASSLEYTGLGVFEQY
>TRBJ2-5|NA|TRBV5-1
ASSRARSVTQY
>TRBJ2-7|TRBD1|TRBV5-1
ASSSDRGPTYEQY
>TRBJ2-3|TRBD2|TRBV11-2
ASSAGLAGGPAWYTQY
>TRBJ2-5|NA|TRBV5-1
ASSLATGKETQY
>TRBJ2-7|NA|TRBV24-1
ATSALGYKQY
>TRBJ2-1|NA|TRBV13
ASSLEGGWSASGYNEQF
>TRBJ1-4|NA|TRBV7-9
ASSLMGGTNEKLF
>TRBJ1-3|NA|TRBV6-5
ASSYSGGGNTIY
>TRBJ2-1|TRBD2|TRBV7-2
ASSLLAGGRNEQF
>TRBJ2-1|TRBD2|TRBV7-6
ASSLAAGGPNEQF
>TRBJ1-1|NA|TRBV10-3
AISESETAGQAF
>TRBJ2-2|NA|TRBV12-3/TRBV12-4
ASSVSGTTGELF
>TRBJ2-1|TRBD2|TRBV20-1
SARPAGGPDEQF
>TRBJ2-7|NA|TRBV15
ATSRDGPYEQY
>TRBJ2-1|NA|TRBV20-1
SARDGKRVAYNEQF
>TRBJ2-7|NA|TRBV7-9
ASSPDGLREQY
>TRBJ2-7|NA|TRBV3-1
ASSQDVVGGEQY
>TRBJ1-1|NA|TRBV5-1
ASSLAANTEAF
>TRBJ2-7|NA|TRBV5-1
ASSLGPTSYEQY